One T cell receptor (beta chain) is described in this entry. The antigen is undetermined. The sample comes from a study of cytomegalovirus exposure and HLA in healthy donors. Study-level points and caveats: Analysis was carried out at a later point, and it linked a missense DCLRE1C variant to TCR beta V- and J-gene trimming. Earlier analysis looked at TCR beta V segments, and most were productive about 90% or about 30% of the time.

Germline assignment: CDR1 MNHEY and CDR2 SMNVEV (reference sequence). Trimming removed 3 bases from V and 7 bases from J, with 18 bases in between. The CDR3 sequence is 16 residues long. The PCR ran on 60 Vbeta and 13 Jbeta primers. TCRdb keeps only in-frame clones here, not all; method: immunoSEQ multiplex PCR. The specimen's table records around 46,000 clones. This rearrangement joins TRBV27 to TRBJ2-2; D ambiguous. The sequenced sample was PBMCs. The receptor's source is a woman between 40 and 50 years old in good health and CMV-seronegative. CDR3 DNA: TGTGCCAGCAGTTTCCCTGAACCGCGTTTTGGCGGGGAGCTGTTTTTT. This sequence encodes CASSFPEPRFGGELFF.